The next 3 T cell receptor beta chains were all read from a single sample in a study of cytomegalovirus exposure and HLA in healthy donors. This table comes from immunoSEQ multiplex PCR, and its TCRdb copy is limited to in-frame clones, with some not included. This sample has around 86,000 clones, with about 94% found just once. Source material: PBMCs. The source of these receptors is a woman aged 25 to 39 in good health and CMV-seropositive.

The chain links TRBV18 to TRBJ2-1, with D maybe TRBD2 (5 bases). CDR1 is KGHSH, CDR2 LQKENI, per germline. V dropped 1 base and J dropped 9 bases, with 19 bases sitting between them. This CDR3 is built from 16 residues. CDR3 sequence (DNA): TGTGCCAGCTCACCACTTTGGACTCTCGGGCCGGGTGAGCAGTTCTTC. Protein product: CASSPLWTLGPGEQFF.

CDR3: CASTTNSGELNEQYF. The CDR3 region has the DNA TGTGCCAGCACCACGAACTCCGGGGAGTTGAACGAGCAGTACTTC. This chain connects TRBV5-4 to TRBJ2-7, with a tentative D call TRBD2 (5 bases). Trimming took 6 bases from V and 5 from J, leaving 21 bases between them. The CDR3 is 15 amino acids. Germline V gene data show CDR1 as SGHNT and CDR2 as YYREEE (reference sequence).

CDR3 in DNA: TGTGCCAGCAGCTTAGTCGGAGGATATGGCTACACCTTC. Amino acid sequence: CASSLVGGYGYTF. The rearrangement links TRBV11-2 to TRBJ1-2; D gene unclear. This CDR3 has 13 amino acids. V was clipped by 1 base and J by 5 bases, with 8 bases between them. The germline V gene encodes CDR1 SGHAT and CDR2 FQNNGV.